This passage covers 9 T cell receptor beta chains from one sample sequenced in a study of shared clonotypes between healthy human individuals. Here immunoSEQ multiplex PCR was the method, and the copy in TCRdb shows in-frame clones only, minus some. The sample consists of about 2.3 million clones, approximately 93% of them appearing once. Sequenced material: naive CD4+ T cells from PBMCs. Subset noted: CD45RA+ positively selected. The receptors stem from a man between 18 and 35 years old in good health. Some clones in this sample may be carry-over from other donors' samples.

The chain has TRBV6-6 and TRBJ2-1; D remains unclear. Germline V gene lookup returns CDR1 MNHNY and CDR2 SVGAGI (reference sequence). V was clipped by 8 bases and J by 5 bases, with 7 bases between them. This CDR3 contains 11 residues. CDR3 in amino acids: CASLGNNEQFF. The DNA for the CDR3 is TGTGCCAGCCTCGGCAACAATGAGCAGTTCTTC.

The chain is built from TRBV15 and TRBJ2-7, with D tentatively TRBD1 (6 bases). This CDR3 contains 14 residues. V gave up 5 bases and J gave up 3 bases, with 14 bases separating them. CDR1 LNHNV and CDR2 YYDKDF come from the germline V gene (reference sequence). The CDR3 bases are TGTGCCACCAGCGTCCGGACAGCCTACTACGAGCAGTACTTC. Translated: CATSVRTAYYEQYF.

With regard to this clone: The sample carries other DNA sequences with the same CDR3. The chain couples TRBV18 to TRBJ2-7, with TRBD1 matching 7 bases. The CDR3 covers 14 residues. The V and J ends lost 2 bases and 0 bases, in that order; junction bases with no gene match: 1. CDR1 is KGHSH, CDR2 LQKENI, per germline. Here the CDR3 DNA reads TGTGCCAGCTCACCAGGGACAGTCTCCTACGAGCAGTACTTC. Its protein is CASSPGTVSYEQYF.

The rearrangement links TRBV7-2 to TRBJ2-2, with 8 nucleotides matching TRBD2. There are 15 residues in the CDR3. The germline gives CDR1 SGHTA, CDR2 FQGNSA. The V gene end was trimmed by 8 bases and the J gene end by 3 bases; junction bases not matched to a gene: 8. The CDR3 DNA sequence: TGTGCCAGCCGGCAATCAGCGGGGGACACCGGGGAGCTGTTTTTT. This encodes CASRQSAGDTGELFF.

This rearrangement joins TRBV10-2 to TRBJ2-5; D uncertain. This CDR3 is 11 amino acids long. V gave up 6 bases and J gave up 5 bases, with 7 bases separating them. Looked up from germline, CDR1 is WSHSY and CDR2 is SAAADI. CDR3 protein: CASSAWETQYF. The DNA of the CDR3 is TGCGCCAGCAGCGCCTGGGAGACCCAGTACTTC.

V gene TRBV6-6 combines with J gene TRBJ2-3; TRBD2 might be the D (6 bases). The length of the CDR3 is 13 residues. V dropped 5 bases and J dropped 14 bases, with 20 bases sitting between them. Germline V gene data show CDR1 as MNHNY and CDR2 as SVGAGI (reference sequence). The CDR3 reads CASSQRMEGEGYF. The CDR3, as DNA: TGTGCCAGCAGTCAAAGGATGGAGGGAGAGGGGTATTTT.

The V gene is TRBV7-2, the J gene TRBJ2-1, with TRBD2 matching over 10 bases. From germline, CDR1 is SGHTA and CDR2 FQGNSA. The length of the CDR3 is 13 residues. The V gene end was trimmed by 7 bases and the J gene end by 8 bases; junction bases not matched to a gene: 5. The CDR3 DNA reads TGTGCCAGCACCCTAGGACTAGCGGATGAGCAGTTCTTC. It translates to CASTLGLADEQFF.

V and J are TRBV5-4 and TRBJ1-2, with TRBD1 matching 9 bases. V shed 5 bases and J 10 bases; nucleotides not matched to a gene: 15. This CDR3 is built from 15 residues. The germline V gene encodes CDR1 SGHNT and CDR2 YYREEE (reference sequence). For the CDR3, the DNA is TGTGCCAGCAGTATGGGGGTCCGGGACAGGGAGGACTACACCTTC. It specifies CASSMGVRDREDYTF.

The rearrangement joins TRBV6-1 to TRBJ1-4; 7 nucleotides agree with TRBD1. Per germline, CDR1 MNHNS and CDR2 SASEGT. V shed 5 bases and J 5 bases; nucleotides not matched to a gene: 8. This CDR3 spans 15 amino acids. The CDR3, as DNA: TGTGCCAGCAGTACACCGGGACAGACCAATGAAAAACTGTTTTTT. Translating it yields CASSTPGQTNEKLFF.